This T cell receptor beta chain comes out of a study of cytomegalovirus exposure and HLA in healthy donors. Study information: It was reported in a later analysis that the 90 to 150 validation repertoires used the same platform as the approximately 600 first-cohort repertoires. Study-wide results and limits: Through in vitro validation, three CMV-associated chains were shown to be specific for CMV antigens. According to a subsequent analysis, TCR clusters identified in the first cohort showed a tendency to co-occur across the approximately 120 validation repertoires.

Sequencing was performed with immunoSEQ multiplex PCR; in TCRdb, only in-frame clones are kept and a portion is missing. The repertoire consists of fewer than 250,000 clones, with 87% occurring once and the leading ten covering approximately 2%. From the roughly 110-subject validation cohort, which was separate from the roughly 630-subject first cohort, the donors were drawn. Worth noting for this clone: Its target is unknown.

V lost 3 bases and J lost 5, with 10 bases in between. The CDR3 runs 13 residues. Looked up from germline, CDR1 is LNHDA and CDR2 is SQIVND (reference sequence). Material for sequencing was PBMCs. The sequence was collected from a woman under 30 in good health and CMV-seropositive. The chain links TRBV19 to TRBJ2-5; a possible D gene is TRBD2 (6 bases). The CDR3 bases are TGTGCCAGTAGTATCGGGGGATGGGAGACCCAGTACTTC. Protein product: CASSIGGWETQYF.